This TCR beta chain was observed in a study of blood T cell repertoires in COVID-19. Points on this clone: A junction end diverges from the germline sequence, so it may reflect a read error.

The CDR3 is 13 amino acids. CDR1 and CDR2 (germline): DFQATT, SNEGSKA (reference sequence). Sequencing was performed with immunoSEQ multiplex PCR; in TCRdb, only in-frame clones are kept and a portion is missing. The data show approximately 280,000 clones, with around 91% seen just once and around 12% held by the top ten. The TCR comes from a woman aged 55-69 years with acute or convalescent COVID-19. This sequence joins TRBV20-1 and TRBJ1-1; the D gene is possibly TRBD1 (6 bases). The sequenced material came from peripheral blood. The CDR3 DNA is TGCAGTGCTAGTGGGGGGCTGAATACTGAAGCTTTCTTT. It codes for CSASGGLNTEAFF.